Listed here are 21 T cell receptor beta chains from one sample, sequenced in a study of graft-versus-host responses after intestinal transplantation. Produced via immunoSEQ multiplex PCR; TCRdb's table is partial and in-frame only. The sample gives about 31,000 clones, about four fifths of which show up once; more than 15% is in the top ten. No antigen has been assigned to these receptors. The sample here was unstimulated CD8+ T cells sorted from spleen or lymph node cells, taken before intestinal transplant. These receptors all stem from a human donor who received an intestinal transplant.

This chain connects TRBV21-1 to TRBJ2-3; TRBD2, as called in the table, went unchecked against the DNA. TRBV21-1 is a known pseudogene. This CDR3 has 18 residues. The CDR3 sequence: CASSKWAYGRWVADTQYF. In nucleotides, the CDR3 is TGTGCCAGCAGCAAATGGGCGTACGGGAGATGGGTCGCAGATACGCAGTATTTT.

The rearrangement joins TRBV18 to TRBJ1-2, with unresolved D. V dropped 2 bases and J dropped 2 bases, with 6 bases sitting between them. This CDR3 region has 13 residues. Germline V gives CDR1 KGHSH, CDR2 LQKENI. CDR3 residues: CASSPSGNYGYTF. The CDR3 coding sequence is TGTGCCAGCTCACCATCGGGGAACTATGGCTACACCTTC.

V is TRBV2 and J is TRBJ2-7; 9 nucleotides align to TRBD1. CDR3 size: 17 residues. J lost 0 bases, V lost 0 bases, and 6 bases had no gene match. Germline-derived CDR1 and CDR2 are SNHLY and FYNNEI. The chain's CDR3 is CASSEARGTGSSYEQYF. The DNA for the CDR3 is TGTGCCAGCAGTGAAGCGCGGGGGACAGGGTCCTCCTACGAGCAGTACTTC.

V gene TRBV6-6 combines with J gene TRBJ2-1; D not resolved. The length of the CDR3 is 16 residues. V lost 2 bases to trimming and J lost 8 bases, with 19 bases between them. Looked up from germline, CDR1 is MNHNY and CDR2 is SVGAGI (reference sequence). In nucleotides, the CDR3 is TGTGCCAGCAGTTACGGCGCGACACGCGTATGGGATGAGCAGTTCTTC. It encodes CASSYGATRVWDEQFF.

Written as DNA, the CDR3 is TGTGCCAGTAGTCACGGACTAGCGGGGCACTACGAGCAGTACTTC. Translating gives CASSHGLAGHYEQYF. The chain couples TRBV19 to TRBJ2-7; TRBD2 matches at 12 bases. The CDR3 runs to 15 residues. J lost 3 bases, V lost 5 bases, and 5 bases had no gene match. Germline V gene lookup returns CDR1 LNHDA and CDR2 SQIVND (reference sequence).

This chain joins TRBV11-2 and TRBJ2-7, with 7 bases that match TRBD2. After removal of 5 bases from V and 7 bases from J, the junction contained 11 bases not matched to a gene. The CDR3 runs 14 residues. CDR1 is SGHAT, CDR2 FQNNGV, per germline. CDR3 sequence (DNA): TGTGCCAGCAGCCCTTGGAGGGCCGGGGGGGAGCAGTACTTC. Residues: CASSPWRAGGEQYF.

The CDR3 reads CASGTTLTQYF. As DNA, the CDR3 is TGTGCCAGTGGGACTACTTTAACGCAGTATTTT. The gene calls are TRBV6-4 and TRBJ2-3, with TRBD2 matching 7 bases. The CDR3 is made up of 11 amino acids. Trimming cost V 9 bases and J 9 bases; bases outside gene matches: 6. Germline V gene data show CDR1 as MRHNA and CDR2 as SNTAGT.

V usage is TRBV28 and J usage is TRBJ2-2, with D maybe TRBD2 (5 bases). The V and J ends lost 4 bases and 5 bases respectively, with 8 bases between them. Germline CDR1 is MDHEN and CDR2 is SYDVKM. The CDR3 totals 13 residues. CDR3 loop: CASSSRGTGELFF. In DNA, the CDR3 is TGTGCCAGCAGTTCAAGAGGGACCGGGGAGCTGTTTTTT.

CDR3 sequence: CASSSGVYEQYF. Here the CDR3 DNA reads TGTGCCAGCAGTTCAGGGGTCTACGAGCAGTACTTC. The V gene is TRBV6-1, the J gene TRBJ2-7; TRBD1 is a possible D gene (6 bases). Germline CDR1 MNHNS, CDR2 SASEGT. The CDR3 consists of 12 residues. Trimming shortened V by 5 bases and J by 3 bases, and 8 bases separated the two germline ends.

The chain couples TRBV11-2 to TRBJ2-7, with 7 bases aligning to TRBD1. Unmatched junction bases numbered 4, after V lost 5 bases and J lost 0 bases. The CDR3 runs to 14 residues. The germline V gene encodes CDR1 SGHAT and CDR2 FQNNGV. The CDR3 protein is CASSPEGASYEQYF. The CDR3 bases are TGTGCCAGCAGCCCCGAGGGGGCCTCCTACGAGCAGTACTTC.

This clone was seen once. V usage is TRBV27 and J usage is TRBJ2-1, with 10 positions matching TRBD1. The V and J ends lost 7 bases and 3 bases, in that order; junction bases with no gene match: 9. This CDR3 has 16 amino acids. Germline V gives CDR1 MNHEY, CDR2 SMNVEV (reference sequence). The CDR3 DNA reads as TGTGCCAGCACTACCTCGACAGGGGGCTACTACAATGAGCAGTTCTTC. Translated: CASTTSTGGYYNEQFF.

The V call is TRBV7-2, the J call TRBJ2-3; D unclear. Germline CDR1 is SGHTA and CDR2 is FQGNSA. Trimming removed 5 bases at V and 10 bases at J, with 10 bases between. There are 11 residues in the CDR3. CDR3 loop: CASSPAVAQYF. As DNA, the CDR3 is TGTGCCAGCAGCCCTGCGGTGGCGCAGTATTTT.

A single count supports this clone. This chain connects TRBV27 to TRBJ2-7; TRBD2 is a possible D gene (6 bases). The germline gives CDR1 MNHEY, CDR2 SMNVEV (reference sequence). The CDR3 runs to 15 residues. V lost 2 bases and J lost 2, with 13 bases in between. The CDR3 protein is CASSLRNSGTYEQYF. The CDR3 DNA follows: TGTGCCAGCAGTTTAAGGAATAGCGGAACCTACGAGCAGTACTTC.

V gene TRBV6-5 combines with J gene TRBJ2-1; possibly TRBD2 for D (6 bases). V lost 0 bases to trimming and J lost 3 bases, with 12 bases between them. Germline CDR1 is MNHEY and CDR2 is SVGAGI. This CDR3 spans 16 amino acids. CDR3 nucleotides: TGTGCCAGCAGTTACTCGAGCGCTAGCGTCTACAATGAGCAGTTCTTC. Its protein is CASSYSSASVYNEQFF.

The chain is built from TRBV9 and TRBJ2-3, with 9 positions matching TRBD1. V shed 3 bases, J shed 4 bases, and the junction held 9 bases outside the gene matches. The CDR3 contains 16 residues. The V gene's germline CDR1 is SGDLS and CDR2 YYNGEE. For the CDR3, the DNA is TGTGCCAGCAGCGCCCCCCCGGGACAGGGACCAGATACGCAGTATTTT. It translates to CASSAPPGQGPDTQYF. Together with reference TRBV9 and TRBJ2-3, the CDR3 gives the full variable domain: DSGVTQTPKHLITATGQRVTLRCSPRSGDLSVYWYQQSLDQGLQFLIQYYNGEERAKGNILERFSAQQFPDLHSELNLSSLELGDSALYFCASSAPPGQGPDTQYFGPGTRLTVL.

The chain links TRBV6-5 to TRBJ2-7; a weak D match, TRBD1 (6 bases). The CDR3 has 14 residues. Germline V gene sequence: CDR1 MNHEY, CDR2 SVGAGI. The germline V and J ends were trimmed by 2 bases and 2 bases, with 10 bases remaining between them. CDR3 region: CASSYQGPTYEQYF. DNA of the CDR3: TGTGCCAGCAGTTACCAGGGGCCCACCTACGAGCAGTACTTC.

The gene calls are TRBV7-9 and TRBJ2-2, with D tentatively TRBD1 (6 bases). The V and J ends lost 5 bases and 1 base respectively, with 11 bases between them. The V gene's germline CDR1 is SEHNR and CDR2 FQNEAQ (reference sequence). This CDR3 has 15 residues. CDR3 region: CASSTSDRNTGELFF. The CDR3 nucleotides are TGTGCCAGCAGCACTTCGGACAGGAACACCGGGGAGCTGTTTTTT. Filled out from reference TRBV7-9 and TRBJ2-2, the complete variable domain reads DTGVSQNPRHKITKRGQNVTFRCDPISEHNRLYWYRQTLGQGPEFLTYFQNEAQLEKSRLLSDRFSAERPKGSFSTLEIQRTEQGDSAMYLCASSTSDRNTGELFFGEGSRLTVL.

The chain combines TRBV4-1 with TRBJ2-5, with 11 bases lining up with TRBD2. The junction had 7 bases not matched to a gene; V was cut back by 0 bases and J by 1 base. The CDR3 length is 18 residues. The germline V gene has CDR1 MGHRA and CDR2 YSYEKL. The CDR3 loop reads CASSQEPGLAEPQETQYF. Here the CDR3 DNA reads TGCGCCAGCAGCCAAGAACCGGGACTAGCGGAGCCCCAAGAGACCCAGTACTTC.

The chain has TRBV28 and TRBJ1-3, with 12 bases aligning to TRBD1. Germline assignment: CDR1 MDHEN and CDR2 SYDVKM. The CDR3 totals 17 residues. The junction had 10 bases not matched to a gene; V was cut back by 6 bases and J by 4 bases. The CDR3 region is CASRPRDRGRLGNTIYF. The CDR3 DNA is TGTGCCAGCAGGCCCCGGGACAGGGGGCGGTTGGGAAACACCATATATTTT.

This clone is categorized as medium-sized. The chain links TRBV4-1 to TRBJ1-1; 9 nucleotides match TRBD1. Germline V gene sequence: CDR1 MGHRA, CDR2 YSYEKL. This CDR3 region has 17 residues. Unmatched junction bases numbered 11, after V lost 5 bases and J lost 1 base. The CDR3 loop is CASSTQGDRDGNTEAFF. In DNA, the CDR3 is TGCGCCAGCAGCACCCAAGGGGACAGGGACGGGAACACTGAAGCTTTCTTT.

The genes are TRBV5-1 and TRBJ1-1; D is perhaps TRBD1 (5 bases). The germline V and J ends were trimmed by 4 bases and 3 bases, with 16 bases remaining between them. Germline V CDR1 and CDR2: SGHRS, YFSETQ. This CDR3 region has 15 residues. CDR3 in DNA: TGCGCCAGCAGCGCCCTAGGTGGGGGGGACACTGAAGCTTTCTTT. It is translated as CASSALGGGDTEAFF.